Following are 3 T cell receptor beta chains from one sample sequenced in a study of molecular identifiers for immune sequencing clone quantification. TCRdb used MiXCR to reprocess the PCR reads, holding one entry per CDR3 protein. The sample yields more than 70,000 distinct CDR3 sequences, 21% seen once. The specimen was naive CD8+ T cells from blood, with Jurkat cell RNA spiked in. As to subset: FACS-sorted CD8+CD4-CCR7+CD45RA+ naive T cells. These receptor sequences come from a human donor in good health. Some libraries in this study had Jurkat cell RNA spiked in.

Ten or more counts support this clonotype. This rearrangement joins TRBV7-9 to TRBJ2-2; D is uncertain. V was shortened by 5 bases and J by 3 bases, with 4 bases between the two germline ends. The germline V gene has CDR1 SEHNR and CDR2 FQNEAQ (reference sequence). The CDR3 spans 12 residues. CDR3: CASSPYTGELFF. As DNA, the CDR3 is TGTGCCAGCAGCCCCTACACCGGGGAGCTGTTTTTT.

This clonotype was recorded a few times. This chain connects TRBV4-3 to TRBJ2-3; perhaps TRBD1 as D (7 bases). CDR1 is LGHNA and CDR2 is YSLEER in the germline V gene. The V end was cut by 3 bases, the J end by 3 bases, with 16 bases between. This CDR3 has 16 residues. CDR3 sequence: CASSQVWTGGTDTQYF. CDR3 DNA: TGCGCCAGCAGCCAGGTGTGGACAGGAGGGACAGATACGCAGTATTTT.

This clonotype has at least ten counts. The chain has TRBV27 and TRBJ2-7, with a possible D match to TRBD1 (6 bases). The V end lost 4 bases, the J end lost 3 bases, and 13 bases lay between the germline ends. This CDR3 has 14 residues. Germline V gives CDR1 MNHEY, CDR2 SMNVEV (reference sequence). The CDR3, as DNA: TGTGCCAGCAGTTACGGGGCAGGGGTCTACGAGCAGTACTTC. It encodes CASSYGAGVYEQYF.